These 9 T cell receptor beta chains came from one sample sequenced in a study of T cells in Graves' hyperthyroidism and ophthalmopathy. Amplified TCR beta CDR3 regions derived from RNA transcripts. Carried out on the TCR CDR3, a first-round RT-PCR used the HTBI primer set. TCRdb re-called the multiplex PCR reads with MiXCR, one entry per CDR3 protein. The table includes under 650,000 distinct CDR3 sequences, about 16% detected once. What was sequenced was blood. Receptor source: a woman aged 25 to 39 with Graves' hyperthyroidism.

This clonotype was detected ten times or more. The genes are TRBV3-1 and TRBJ1-3, with D unclear. The CDR3 is 15 amino acids. Germline assignment: CDR1 LGHDT and CDR2 YNNKEL (reference sequence). V lost 1 base and J 9 bases, leaving 16 bases between the germline ends. The CDR3, as DNA: TGTGCCAGCAGCCAAGCGCCTGCGGCCCACAGCACCATATATTTT. It encodes CASSQAPAAHSTIYF.

In this sample, this clonotype turned up a few times. CDR3 DNA: TGTGCCAGCAGCCAAGACAAGCTCCTAGGCCCCCAGCATTTT. Translating gives CASSQDKLLGPQHF. This sequence joins TRBV3-1 and TRBJ1-5; D is ambiguous. V lost 0 bases and J 10 bases, leaving 13 bases between the germline ends. Germline V lookup: CDR1 LGHDT, CDR2 YNNKEL (reference sequence). The CDR3 has 14 residues.

This clonotype was recorded at least ten times. The chain couples TRBV5-1 to TRBJ1-2; no reliable D call. Germline V lookup: CDR1 SGHRS, CDR2 YFSETQ. This CDR3 has 12 amino acids. V was cut by 5 bases and J by 3 bases, with 8 bases left in between. The CDR3 region is CASSNEDYGYTF. The DNA of the CDR3 is TGCGCCAGCAGTAACGAGGACTATGGCTACACCTTC.

This clonotype was found many times. The chain uses TRBV5-6 and TRBJ2-1; tentative D call: TRBD1 (5 bases). The CDR3 spans 16 residues. With 4 bases removed from V and 2 bases from J, the gap between germline ends came to 16 bases. CDR1 and CDR2 from the germline V gene are SGHDT and YYEEEE. The CDR3 DNA follows: TGTGCCAGCAGCAGACAGAAGAACTTGGCCTACAATGAGCAGTTCTTC. Protein sequence: CASSRQKNLAYNEQFF.

This clonotype occurred many times. The chain's CDR3 is CASSSGTGSYNEQFF. For the CDR3, the DNA is TGTGCCAGCAGCTCCGGGACAGGGTCCTACAATGAGCAGTTCTTC. V gene TRBV5-5 combines with J gene TRBJ2-1; 9 nucleotides align to TRBD1. This CDR3 region has 15 residues. Germline assignment: CDR1 SGHKS and CDR2 YYEKEE (reference sequence). The ends lost 3 bases at V and 1 base at J; junction bases unmatched: 2. Full variable domain (missing parts from reference TRBV5-5 and TRBJ2-1): DAGVTQSPTHLIKTRGQQVTLRCSPISGHKSVSWYQQVLGQGPQFIFQYYEKEERGRGNFPDRFSARQFPNYSSELNVNALLLGDSALYLCASSSGTGSYNEQFFGPGTRLTVL.

At least ten counts were recorded for this clonotype. This chain uses TRBV3-1 with TRBJ2-2; no clear D gene. Germline lookup yields CDR1 LGHDT and CDR2 YNNKEL (reference sequence). This CDR3 has 14 residues. The germline V and J ends were trimmed by 2 bases and 2 bases, with 6 bases remaining between them. CDR3 amino acids: CASSQTLNTGELFF. The CDR3 nucleotides are TGTGCCAGCAGCCAAACGTTAAACACCGGGGAGCTGTTTTTT.

This clonotype came up many times. This chain uses TRBV13 with TRBJ2-3; no definite D call. With 2 bases removed from V and 4 bases from J, the gap between germline ends came to 13 bases. The length of the CDR3 is 15 residues. Germline V lookup: CDR1 PRHDT, CDR2 FYEKMQ (reference sequence). The CDR3 DNA follows: TGTGCCAGCAGCTTAAACCCGTTGGCCTCAGATACGCAGTATTTT. Translation: CASSLNPLASDTQYF. The variable domain in full, completed from reference TRBV13 and TRBJ2-3, reads AAGVIQSPRHLIKEKRETATLKCYPIPRHDTVYWYQQGPGQDPQFLISFYEKMQSDKGSIPDRFSAQQFSDYHSELNMSSLELGDSALYFCASSLNPLASDTQYFGPGTRLTVL.

Many counts were recorded for this clonotype. V and J are TRBV2 and TRBJ2-7; the match to TRBD1 covers 7 bases. Germline CDR1 is SNHLY and CDR2 is FYNNEI. CDR3 length: 14 amino acids. Trimming at V came to 10 bases and at J to 8 bases, leaving 17 bases not matched to a gene. CDR3 sequence: CATQPGTAVGKQYF. The DNA for the CDR3 is TGTGCCACGCAACCCGGGACAGCCGTCGGCAAGCAGTACTTC.

This clonotype has ten or more counts. The chain links TRBV28 to TRBJ2-5; TRBD1 matches at 9 bases. This CDR3 region has 16 residues. Germline V gives CDR1 MDHEN, CDR2 SYDVKM. V shed 5 bases and J 7 bases; nucleotides not matched to a gene: 14. CDR3 nucleotides: TGTGCCAGCAGTCCCTTCCGCGGACAGGGGCCTCCGACCCAGTACTTC. As protein: CASSPFRGQGPPTQYF. The variable domain in full, with the rest retrieved from reference TRBV28 and TRBJ2-5, is DVKVTQSSRYLVKRTGEKVFLECVQDMDHENMFWYRQDPGLGLRLIYFSYDVKMKEKGDIPEGYSVSREKKERFSLILESASTNQTSMYLCASSPFRGQGPPTQYFGPGTRLLVL.